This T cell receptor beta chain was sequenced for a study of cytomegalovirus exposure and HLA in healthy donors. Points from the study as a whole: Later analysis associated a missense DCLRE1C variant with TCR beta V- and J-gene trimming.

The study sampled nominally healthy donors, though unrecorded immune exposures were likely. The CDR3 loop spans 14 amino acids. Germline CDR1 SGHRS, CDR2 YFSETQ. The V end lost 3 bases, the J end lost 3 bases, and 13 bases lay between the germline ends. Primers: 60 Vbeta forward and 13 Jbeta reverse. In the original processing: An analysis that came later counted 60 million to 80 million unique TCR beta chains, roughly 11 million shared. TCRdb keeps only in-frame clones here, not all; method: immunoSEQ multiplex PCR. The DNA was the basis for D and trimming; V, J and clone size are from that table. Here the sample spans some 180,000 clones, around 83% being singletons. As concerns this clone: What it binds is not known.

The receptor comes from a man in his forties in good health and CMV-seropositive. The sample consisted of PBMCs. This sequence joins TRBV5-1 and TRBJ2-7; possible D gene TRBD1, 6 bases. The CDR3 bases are TGCGCCAGCAGCTCCCGGGACATCCGCTACGAGCAGTACTTC. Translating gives CASSSRDIRYEQYF.